The 18 T cell receptor beta chains given below trace back to one sample, sequenced in a study of blood T cells in healthy people across ages. With a J-beta primer mix and a sample-barcoded 5' primer, a second PCR ran about 7 to 11 cycles. TCRdb re-called the 5' RACE reads with MiXCR, one entry per CDR3 protein. The table lists approximately 2,000,000 distinct CDR3 sequences, around 42% of them singletons. The sample was blood. The receptors here all came from a human donor in good health.

In its sample, this clonotype was seen a few times. The gene calls are TRBV29-1 and TRBJ2-7, with D tentatively TRBD2 (5 bases). Germline V gene sequence: CDR1 SQVTM, CDR2 ANQGSEA. Trimming took off 4 bases at V and 4 bases at J, with 11 bases between the two ends. The CDR3 is 12 amino acids. Written as DNA, the CDR3 is TGCAGCGTTGTTCGGGGTGGGTACGAGCAGTACTTC. Translated, it gives CSVVRGGYEQYF.

V gene TRBV11-2 combines with J gene TRBJ2-4; D call uncertain. This CDR3 comprises 15 residues. Deletions cut 5 bases from V and 2 bases from J, with 13 bases between. Germline assignment: CDR1 SGHAT and CDR2 FQNNGV. Here the CDR3 reads CASSPPRASKNIQYF. The CDR3 nucleotides are TGTGCCAGCAGCCCCCCTCGCGCGTCCAAAAACATTCAGTACTTC.

This chain links TRBV28 with TRBJ2-3, with a tentative D call TRBD1 (6 bases). This CDR3 is built from 14 residues. Germline lookup yields CDR1 MDHEN and CDR2 SYDVKM. V was cut by 4 bases and J by 6 bases, with 14 bases left in between. The CDR3: CASSYGGPTDTQYF. DNA of the CDR3: TGTGCCAGCAGTTATGGGGGCCCCACGGATACGCAGTATTTT.

This clonotype showed up many times. This rearrangement joins TRBV29-1 to TRBJ2-3; 10 nucleotides line up with TRBD1. Germline-derived CDR1 and CDR2 are SQVTM and ANQGSEA. CDR3 size: 14 residues. CDR3 nucleotide sequence: TGCTCAACAAGACGGGGGACAGGGGATAATACGCAGTATTTT. Its protein product is CSTRRGTGDNTQYF.

Remarks on this clonotype: Since no conserved phenylalanine or tryptophan closes the CDR3, a read error is the likely cause. The rearrangement links TRBV4-3 to TRBJ2-7; 8 bases match TRBD2. The V gene end was trimmed by 0 bases and the J gene end by 2 bases; junction bases not matched to a gene: 3. CDR3 length: 15 residues. Germline assignment: CDR1 LGHNA and CDR2 YSLEER. The CDR3 region has the DNA TGCGCCAGCAGCCAAGATCGGCGGGGGGCCTACGAGCAGTACTGC. It translates to CASSQDRRGAYEQYC.

This clonotype was observed at least ten times. This chain joins TRBV29-1 and TRBJ2-1; D possibly uses TRBD1 or TRBD2 (5 bases each). The germline V gene encodes CDR1 SQVTM and CDR2 ANQGSEA. V dropped 3 bases and J dropped 7 bases, with 19 bases sitting between them. The CDR3 contains 15 residues. CDR3 DNA sequence: TGCAGCGTTGAGATAGGGCTGGGACGGTCGAATGAGCAGTTCTTC. This gives the protein CSVEIGLGRSNEQFF.

The V call is TRBV20-1, the J call TRBJ2-5, with unresolved D. The CDR3 covers 12 residues. CDR1 is DFQATT, CDR2 SNEGSKA, per germline (reference sequence). The V end was cut by 8 bases, the J end by 0 bases, with 10 bases between. CDR3 DNA: TGCAGTTCTACCATGTACCAAGAGACCCAGTACTTC. Protein product: CSSTMYQETQYF.

This clonotype was detected only a few times. The rearrangement links TRBV10-3 to TRBJ2-1; a weak D match, TRBD2 (5 bases). The length of the CDR3 is 15 residues. The V end was cut by 0 bases, the J end by 2 bases, with 8 bases between. Germline-derived CDR1 and CDR2 are ENHRY and SYGVKD. In DNA, the CDR3 is TGTGCCATCAGTGAGTCCGGGAAGCCCTACAATGAGCAGTTCTTC. Its protein is CAISESGKPYNEQFF.

This clonotype was counted between two and nine times. The J gene is TRBJ2-5, the V gene TRBV4-3; D unresolved. The J call is uncertain, as TRBJ2-7 better fits the DNA end. The germline V gene has CDR1 LGHNA and CDR2 YSLEER. The CDR3 sequence is 13 residues long. CDR3 DNA: TGCGCCAGCAGCCTAACTCCAGAGTACGAGCAGTACTTC. Protein: CASSLTPEYEQYF.

V and J are TRBV7-6 and TRBJ2-5, with D perhaps TRBD1 or TRBD2 (5 bases each). Germline loops: CDR1 SGHVS, CDR2 FNYEAQ. The V end was cut by 5 bases, the J end by 11 bases, with 15 bases between. CDR3 size: 12 residues. In nucleotides, the CDR3 is TGTGCCAGCAGCGCTCCGGGGCAAGAGCAGTACTTC. Protein product: CASSAPGQEQYF.

This clonotype was observed many times. With a much larger clone just one base away, this may be a read error. V gene TRBV7-2 combines with J gene TRBJ2-1; D gene uncertain. V lost 1 base and J 5 bases, leaving 6 bases between the germline ends. CDR3 size: 13 residues. CDR1 is SGHTA and CDR2 is FQGNSA in the germline V gene. The CDR3 sequence is CASSLGWNNEQFF. As DNA, the CDR3 is TGTGCCAGCAGCTTAGGATGGAACAATGAGCAGTTCTTC.

On this clonotype: A read error may produce the germline difference seen at one junction end. The chain carries TRBV5-1 and TRBJ1-4, with D perhaps matching TRBD1 (5 bases). Per germline, CDR1 SGHRS and CDR2 YFSETQ. The CDR3 has 16 amino acids. As DNA, the CDR3 is TGCGCCGGCAGCTTGGTCGGGGCAGCCCTAGGAGAAAAACTGTTTTTT. It yields the protein CAGSLVGAALGEKLFF.

This clonotype was observed a handful of times. The chain joins TRBV5-1 to TRBJ2-1, with TRBD1 matching 8 bases. The germline gives CDR1 SGHRS, CDR2 YFSETQ. After removal of 6 bases from V and 4 bases from J, the junction contained 6 bases not matched to a gene. The CDR3 sequence is 14 residues long. CDR3 sequence reads: CASTFGQGYNEQFF. Written as DNA, the CDR3 is TGCGCCAGCACATTTGGACAGGGTTACAATGAGCAGTTCTTC.

V is TRBV5-5 and J is TRBJ1-1; D is ambiguous. The germline gives CDR1 SGHKS, CDR2 YYEKEE (reference sequence). Trimming cost V 1 base and J 7 bases, with 17 bases left between them. CDR3 length: 15 residues. For the CDR3, the DNA is TGTGCCAGCAGCTTGACGAGGGTAGGGAGTCGTGAAGCTTTCTTT. Amino acids: CASSLTRVGSREAFF.

The rearrangement uses TRBV12-3 or TRBV12-4 and TRBJ1-2; maybe TRBD1 (5 bases). The CDR3 covers 14 residues. V lost 5 bases to trimming and J lost 8 bases, with 18 bases between them. The CDR3 loop is CASSPGTQSTGYTF. In DNA form, the CDR3 reads TGTGCCAGCAGTCCAGGGACCCAATCGACGGGCTACACCTTC.

J is TRBJ2-6 and V is TRBV5-1, with 7 positions matching TRBD1. The CDR3 covers 16 residues. The V gene's germline CDR1 is SGHRS and CDR2 YFSETQ. The V and J ends lost 6 bases and 3 bases, in that order; junction bases with no gene match: 9. The CDR3 sequence: CASKYRQGRGANVLTF. The CDR3 bases are TGCGCCAGCAAATATCGACAGGGTCGTGGGGCCAACGTCCTGACTTTC.

The V call is TRBV4-1, the J call TRBJ2-1, with 8 nucleotides matching TRBD2. The germline V gene encodes CDR1 MGHRA and CDR2 YSYEKL. CDR3 length equals 18 residues. Losses at the gene ends were 0 bases for V and 5 bases for J; bases not matched to a gene: 12. CDR3 DNA sequence: TGCGCCAGCAGCCAAGACACCGCCGGGACTAGGAGGAACAATGAGCAGTTCTTC. Translated: CASSQDTAGTRRNNEQFF.

This clonotype occurred a few times. The rearrangement joins TRBV4-3 to TRBJ2-1; the match to TRBD2 covers 14 bases. From germline, CDR1 is LGHNA and CDR2 YSLEER. V trimming: 3 bases; J trimming: 8 bases; junction bases outside the gene matches: 9. The CDR3 totals 17 residues. The CDR3 spells CASSHQGGTSGGDEQFF. The CDR3 region has the DNA TGCGCCAGCAGCCATCAGGGGGGGACTAGCGGGGGTGATGAGCAGTTCTTC.